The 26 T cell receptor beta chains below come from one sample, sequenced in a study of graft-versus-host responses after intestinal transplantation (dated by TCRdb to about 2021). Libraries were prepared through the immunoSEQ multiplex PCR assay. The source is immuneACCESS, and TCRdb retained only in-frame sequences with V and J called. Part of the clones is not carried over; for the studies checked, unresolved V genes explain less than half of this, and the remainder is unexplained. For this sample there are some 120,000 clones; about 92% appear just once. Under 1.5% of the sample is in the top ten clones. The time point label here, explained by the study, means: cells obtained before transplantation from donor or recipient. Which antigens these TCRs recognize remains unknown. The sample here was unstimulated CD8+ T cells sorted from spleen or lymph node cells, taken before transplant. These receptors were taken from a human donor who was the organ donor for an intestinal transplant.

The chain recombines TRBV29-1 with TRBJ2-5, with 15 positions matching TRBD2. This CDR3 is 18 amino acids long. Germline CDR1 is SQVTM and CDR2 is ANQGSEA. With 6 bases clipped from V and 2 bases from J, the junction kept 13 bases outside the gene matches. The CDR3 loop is CSVAGLAGGWGIQETQYF. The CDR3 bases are TGCAGCGTGGCGGGACTAGCGGGAGGTTGGGGGATTCAAGAGACCCAGTACTTC.

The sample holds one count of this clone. CDR3: CASSQEGANRKTYGYTF. In DNA form, the CDR3 reads TGTGCCAGTAGTCAGGAGGGGGCAAATCGAAAGACCTATGGCTACACCTTC. The chain couples TRBV19 to TRBJ1-2; 7 bases map to TRBD1. The V gene end was trimmed by 5 bases and the J gene end by 4 bases; junction bases not matched to a gene: 16. Germline lookup yields CDR1 LNHDA and CDR2 SQIVND (reference sequence). This CDR3 has 17 residues.

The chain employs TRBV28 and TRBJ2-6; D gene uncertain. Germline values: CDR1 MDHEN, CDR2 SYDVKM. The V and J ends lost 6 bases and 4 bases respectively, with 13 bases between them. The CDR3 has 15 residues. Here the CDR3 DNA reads TGTGCCAGCAGCTCCCCTCCATCCGGGGCCAACGTCCTGACTTTC. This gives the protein CASSSPPSGANVLTF.

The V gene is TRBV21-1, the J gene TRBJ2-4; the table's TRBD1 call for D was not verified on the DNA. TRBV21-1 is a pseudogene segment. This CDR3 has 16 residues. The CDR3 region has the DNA TGTGCCAGCAGCCAAAGGAGACCAGGGGAGAGGAACATTCAGTACTTC. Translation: CASSQRRPGERNIQYF.

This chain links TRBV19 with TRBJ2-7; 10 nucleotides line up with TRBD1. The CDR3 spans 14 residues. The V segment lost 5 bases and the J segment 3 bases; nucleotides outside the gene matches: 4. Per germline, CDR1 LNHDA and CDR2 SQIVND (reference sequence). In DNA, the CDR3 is TGTGCCAGTAGTTCCGGGACAGGGGACTACGAGCAGTACTTC. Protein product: CASSSGTGDYEQYF.

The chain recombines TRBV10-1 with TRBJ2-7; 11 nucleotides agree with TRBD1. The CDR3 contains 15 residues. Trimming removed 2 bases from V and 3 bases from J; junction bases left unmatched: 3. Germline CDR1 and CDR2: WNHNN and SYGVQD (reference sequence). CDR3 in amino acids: CASSEGTGGIYEQYF. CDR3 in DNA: TGCGCCAGCAGTGAGGGGACAGGGGGAATCTACGAGCAGTACTTC.

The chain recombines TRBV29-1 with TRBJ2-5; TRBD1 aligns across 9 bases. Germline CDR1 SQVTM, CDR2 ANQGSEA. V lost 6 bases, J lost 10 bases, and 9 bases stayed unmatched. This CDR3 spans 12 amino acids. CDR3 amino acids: CSVLDRGEDQYF. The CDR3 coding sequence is TGCAGCGTCTTGGACAGGGGAGAGGACCAGTACTTC.

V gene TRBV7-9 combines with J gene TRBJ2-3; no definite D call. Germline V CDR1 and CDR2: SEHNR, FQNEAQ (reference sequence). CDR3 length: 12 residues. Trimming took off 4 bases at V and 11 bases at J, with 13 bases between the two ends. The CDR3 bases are TGTGCCAGCAGCTACGACCGAGACCAGCAGTATTTT. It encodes CASSYDRDQQYF.

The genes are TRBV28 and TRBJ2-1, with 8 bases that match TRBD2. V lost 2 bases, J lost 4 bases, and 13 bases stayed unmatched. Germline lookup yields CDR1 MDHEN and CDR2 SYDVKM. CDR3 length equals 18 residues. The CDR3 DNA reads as TGTGCCAGCAGTTTACCCGCCTCCGCGGGAGGACCATACAATGAGCAGTTCTTC. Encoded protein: CASSLPASAGGPYNEQFF.

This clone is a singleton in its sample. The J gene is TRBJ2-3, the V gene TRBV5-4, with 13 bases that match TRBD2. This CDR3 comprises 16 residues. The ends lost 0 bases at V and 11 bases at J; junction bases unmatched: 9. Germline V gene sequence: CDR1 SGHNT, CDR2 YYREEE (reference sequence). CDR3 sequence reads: CASSLAGTSGAGGQYF. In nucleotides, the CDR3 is TGTGCCAGCAGCTTGGCCGGGACTAGCGGGGCCGGAGGGCAGTATTTT.

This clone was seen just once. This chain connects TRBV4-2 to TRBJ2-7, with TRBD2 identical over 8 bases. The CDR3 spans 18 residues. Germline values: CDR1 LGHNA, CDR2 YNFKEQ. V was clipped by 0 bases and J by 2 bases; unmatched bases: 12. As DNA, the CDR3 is TGTGCCAGCAGCCAAGATCTCAGGGGTGGTAGCGGGGCCTACGAGCAGTACTTC. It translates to CASSQDLRGGSGAYEQYF.

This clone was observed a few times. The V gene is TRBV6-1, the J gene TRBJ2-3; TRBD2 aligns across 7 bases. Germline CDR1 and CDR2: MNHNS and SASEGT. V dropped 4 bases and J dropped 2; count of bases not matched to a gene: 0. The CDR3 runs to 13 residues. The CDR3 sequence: CASSGDYTDTQYF. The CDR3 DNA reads TGTGCCAGCAGTGGGGACTACACAGATACGCAGTATTTT.

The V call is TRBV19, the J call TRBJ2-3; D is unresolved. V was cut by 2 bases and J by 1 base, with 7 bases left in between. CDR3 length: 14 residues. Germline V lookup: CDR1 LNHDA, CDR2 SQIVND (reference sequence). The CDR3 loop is CASSIWARTDTQYF. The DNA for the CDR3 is TGTGCCAGTAGTATATGGGCACGCACAGATACGCAGTATTTT.

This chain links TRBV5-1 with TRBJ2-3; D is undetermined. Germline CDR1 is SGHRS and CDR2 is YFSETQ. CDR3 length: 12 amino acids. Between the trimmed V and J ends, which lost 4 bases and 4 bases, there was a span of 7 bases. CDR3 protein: CASSHSSDTQYF. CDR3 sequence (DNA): TGCGCCAGCAGCCACTCATCAGATACGCAGTATTTT. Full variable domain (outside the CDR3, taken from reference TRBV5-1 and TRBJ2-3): KAGVTQTPRYLIKTRGQQVTLSCSPISGHRSVSWYQQTPGQGLQFLFEYFSETQRNKGNFPGRFSGRQFSNSRSEMNVSTLELGDSALYLCASSHSSDTQYFGPGTRLTVL.

CDR3 protein: CASSQDWREGSYNEQFF. CDR3 sequence (DNA): TGCGCCAGCAGCCAAGATTGGCGGGAGGGCTCCTACAATGAGCAGTTCTTC. This chain links TRBV4-3 with TRBJ2-1, with 9 nucleotides matching TRBD2. CDR1 is LGHNA and CDR2 is YSLEER in the germline V gene. V shed 0 bases and J 0 bases; nucleotides not matched to a gene: 3. The CDR3 has 17 amino acids.

The CDR3 DNA is TGTGCCAGCAGGGGGACAGGCTTGGGGACCCAGTACTTC. Translation gives CASRGTGLGTQYF. The chain employs TRBV2 and TRBJ2-5, with 8 bases lining up with TRBD1. This CDR3 has 13 residues. The trim removed 6 bases at V and 7 bases at J, leaving 7 bases unmatched. Germline assignment: CDR1 SNHLY and CDR2 FYNNEI.

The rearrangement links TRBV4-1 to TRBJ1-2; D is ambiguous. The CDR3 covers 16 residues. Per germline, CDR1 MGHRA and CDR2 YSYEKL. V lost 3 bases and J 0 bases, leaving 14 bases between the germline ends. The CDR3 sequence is CASSQEDRVPNYGYTF. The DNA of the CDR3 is TGCGCCAGCAGCCAGGAAGATCGGGTTCCTAACTATGGCTACACCTTC.

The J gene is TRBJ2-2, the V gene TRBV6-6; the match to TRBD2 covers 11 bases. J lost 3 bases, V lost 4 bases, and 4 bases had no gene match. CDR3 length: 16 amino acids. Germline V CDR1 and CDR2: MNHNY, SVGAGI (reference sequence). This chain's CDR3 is CASSSSGRTYTGELFF. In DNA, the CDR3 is TGTGCCAGCAGTTCTAGCGGGAGGACCTACACCGGGGAGCTGTTTTTT.

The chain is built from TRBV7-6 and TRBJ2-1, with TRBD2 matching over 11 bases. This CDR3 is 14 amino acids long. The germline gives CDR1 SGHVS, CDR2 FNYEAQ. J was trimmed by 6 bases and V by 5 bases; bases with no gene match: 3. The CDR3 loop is CASSLLAGVNEQFF. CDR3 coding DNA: TGTGCCAGCAGCCTACTAGCGGGAGTCAATGAGCAGTTCTTC.

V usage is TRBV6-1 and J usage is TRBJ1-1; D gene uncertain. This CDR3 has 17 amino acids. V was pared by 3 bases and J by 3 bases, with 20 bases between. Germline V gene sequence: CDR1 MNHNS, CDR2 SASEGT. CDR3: CASSDRRIMGQDTEAFF. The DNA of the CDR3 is TGTGCCAGCAGTGATAGGCGGATCATGGGCCAGGACACTGAAGCTTTCTTT.

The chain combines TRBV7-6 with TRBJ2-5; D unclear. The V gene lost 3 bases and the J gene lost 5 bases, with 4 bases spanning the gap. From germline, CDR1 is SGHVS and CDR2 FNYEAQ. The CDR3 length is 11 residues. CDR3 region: CASSFGETQYF. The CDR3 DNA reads TGTGCCAGCAGCTTTGGGGAGACCCAGTACTTC.

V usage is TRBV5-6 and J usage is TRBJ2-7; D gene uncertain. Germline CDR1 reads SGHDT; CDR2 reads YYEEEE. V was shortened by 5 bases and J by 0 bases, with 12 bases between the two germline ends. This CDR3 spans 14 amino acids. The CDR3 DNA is TGTGCCAGCAGTCCGCAGGAGACCTCCTACGAGCAGTACTTC. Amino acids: CASSPQETSYEQYF.

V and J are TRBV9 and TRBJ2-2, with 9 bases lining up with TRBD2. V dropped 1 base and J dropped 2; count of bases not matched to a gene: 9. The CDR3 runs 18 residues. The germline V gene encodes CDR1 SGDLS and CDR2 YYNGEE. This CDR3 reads CASSVPGQAGGNTGELFF. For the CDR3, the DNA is TGTGCCAGCAGCGTACCTGGCCAAGCGGGAGGAAACACCGGGGAGCTGTTTTTT.

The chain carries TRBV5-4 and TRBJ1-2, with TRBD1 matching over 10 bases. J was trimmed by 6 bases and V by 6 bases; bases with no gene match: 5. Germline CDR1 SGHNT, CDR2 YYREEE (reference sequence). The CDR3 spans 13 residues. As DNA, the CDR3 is TGTGCCAGCACGGACAGGGGGGACGATGGCTACACCTTC. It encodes CASTDRGDDGYTF.

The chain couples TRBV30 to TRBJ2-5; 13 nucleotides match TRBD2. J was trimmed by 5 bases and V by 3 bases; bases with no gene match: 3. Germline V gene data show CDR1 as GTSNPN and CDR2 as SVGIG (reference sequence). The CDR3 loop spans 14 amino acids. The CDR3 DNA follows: TGTGCCTGGAGCCTGACTAGCGGGAGGGAGACCCAGTACTTC. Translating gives CAWSLTSGRETQYF.

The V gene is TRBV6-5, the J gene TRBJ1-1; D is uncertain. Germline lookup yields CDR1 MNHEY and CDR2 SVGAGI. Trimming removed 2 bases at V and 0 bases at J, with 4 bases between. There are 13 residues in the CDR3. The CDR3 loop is CASSYEMNTEAFF. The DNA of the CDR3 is TGTGCCAGCAGTTACGAGATGAACACTGAAGCTTTCTTT.